This TCR beta chain was documented in a study of siplizumab effects on memory and regulatory T cells. Whole-study findings and limits: Naive T cells were seemingly more diverse than memory cells, and major contributions to the alloresponse seemed to be made by them. Proliferating Tregs' suppressive function in siplizumab cultures went unconfirmed.

Some clones are missing from TCRdb's copy, which holds only in-frame ones; the method was immunoSEQ multiplex PCR. Among 85,000 to 95,000 clones listed, roughly 94% were seen once. Between the trimmed V and J ends, which lost 4 bases and 1 base, there was a span of 7 bases. CDR1 ENHRY and CDR2 SYGVKD come from the germline V gene. The CDR3 length is 13 residues. In the case of this clone: Antigen unknown.

This TCR was sampled from a human donor in good health. The sequencing input was non-Treg CD4+ T cells sorted from blood. The chain links TRBV10-3 to TRBJ1-1; D uncertain. The DNA for the CDR3 is TGTGCCATCAGTGGGGGTTCGAACACTGAAGCTTTCTTT. Protein: CAISGGSNTEAFF.